A selection of T cell receptor beta chains follows, all from one sample in a study of metastatic and nonmetastatic thyroid tumors. From the PCR reads, TCRdb re-called clones with MiXCR. The sample includes under 95,000 clones, more than 9.5% seen only once; the top ten take approximately 10%. What was sequenced was blood. The receptors here all came from a female donor with papillary thyroid cancer or a benign thyroid nodule (not recorded which). Some clones in this sample may be carry-over from other donors' samples. Both conserved end residues are part of each CDR3. A D gene is named only where the DNA matches it firmly. A row's size may be missing; if present it is once, few, many or a size class.

v_gene	abundance	d_gene	j_gene	CDR3aa	CDR3nt
TRBV20-1	many	.	TRBJ1-5	CSASQDPYQPQHF	TGCAGTGCTAGCCAAGACCCCTATCAGCCCCAGCATTTT
TRBV6-1	many	TRBD2	TRBJ2-1	CASRSGTMGRNEQFF	TGTGCCAGCAGGTCCGGGACTATGGGTCGGAATGAGCAGTTCTTC
TRBV5-6	many	TRBD1	TRBJ2-3	CASSLKTGGASTDTQYF	TGTGCCAGCAGCTTAAAGACAGGGGGCGCGAGCACAGATACGCAGTATTTT
TRBV6-5	.	.	TRBJ2-3	CASSYGCTDTQYF	TGTGCCAGCAGTTACGGGTGCACAGATACGCAGTATTTT
TRBV27	many	TRBD2	TRBJ2-1	CASSPRLAGLYVEQFF	TGTGCCAGCAGTCCCCGACTAGCGGGCCTATACGTAGAGCAGTTCTTC
TRBV6-2/TRBV6-3	few	.	TRBJ2-3	CASSYDEGSTDTQYF	TGTGCCAGCAGTTACGATGAGGGAAGCACAGATACGCAGTATTTT
TRBV15	many	.	TRBJ2-7	CATSGKTGAEQYF	TGTGCCACCAGCGGAAAGACAGGAGCCGAGCAGTACTTC
TRBV10-3	many	.	TRBJ2-7	CAISGNEEQYF	TGTGCCATCAGTGGAAACGAAGAGCAGTACTTC
TRBV7-9	many	.	TRBJ2-3	CASSFGGLGMNTQYF	TGTGCCAGCAGTTTTGGAGGACTGGGCATGAATACGCAGTATTTT
TRBV11-1	many	TRBD2	TRBJ2-2	CASSRPGGTRSTGELFF	TGTGCCAGCAGCCGCCCGGGGGGGACCCGAAGCACCGGGGAGCTGTTTTTT
TRBV4-1	many	.	TRBJ1-2	CASSQAGFYGYTF	TGCGCCAGCAGCCAAGCCGGGTTCTATGGCTACACCTTC
TRBV5-4	many	TRBD1	TRBJ1-2	CASSWGQGAYGYTF	TGTGCCAGCAGCTGGGGACAGGGGGCCTATGGCTACACCTTC
TRBV28	many	TRBD1	TRBJ1-4	CASSFFRGPFRGNEKLFF	TGTGCCAGCAGTTTCTTCAGGGGGCCGTTCAGGGGGAATGAAAAACTGTTTTTT
TRBV7-9	many	.	TRBJ2-1	CASSPWGAGSLNEQFF	TGTGCCAGCAGCCCATGGGGGGCAGGGTCCCTCAATGAGCAGTTCTTC
TRBV28	many	.	TRBJ2-4	CASARGKEYF	TGTGCCAGCGCGAGGGGGAAAGAGTACTTC
TRBV29-1	many	.	TRBJ1-2	CSVEEGPNGYTF	TGCAGCGTTGAAGAGGGACCTAATGGCTACACCTTC
TRBV9	many	.	TRBJ2-2	CASSEGRGSNTGELFF	TGTGCCAGCAGCGAGGGGAGGGGGTCGAACACCGGGGAGCTGTTTTTT
TRBV2	many	TRBD1	TRBJ2-2	CASRIPGQGFDTGELFF	TGTGCCAGCAGGATACCGGGACAGGGTTTTGACACCGGGGAGCTGTTTTTT
TRBV20-1	many	.	TRBJ2-7	CSARAVTEVTYEQYF	TGCAGTGCTAGAGCCGTGACAGAAGTAACCTACGAGCAGTACTTC
TRBV6-2/TRBV6-3	few	TRBD1	TRBJ2-2	CASKVQGAFSGELFF	TGTGCCAGCAAAGTACAGGGGGCATTCTCCGGTGAGCTGTTTTTT
TRBV6-5	few	.	TRBJ1-1	CASSYKGQPEAFF	TGTGCCAGCAGTTACAAAGGGCAGCCTGAAGCTTTCTTT
TRBV20-1	many	TRBD1	TRBJ1-4	CSASNRQGSEKLFF	TGCAGTGCTAGTAACAGACAGGGAAGCGAAAAACTGTTTTTT
TRBV6-1	many	.	TRBJ2-1	CASRYGADEQFF	TGTGCCAGCAGATACGGGGCAGATGAGCAGTTCTTC
TRBV29-1	many	TRBD1	TRBJ2-1	CSVVDRVHNEQFF	TGCAGCGTTGTGGACAGGGTTCACAATGAGCAGTTCTTC
TRBV18	many	.	TRBJ2-5	CASSPPLEETQYF	TGTGCCAGCTCACCACCGCTAGAAGAGACCCAGTACTTC
TRBV5-5	many	.	TRBJ2-2	CASSLDQNTGELFF	TGTGCCAGCAGCTTGGACCAGAACACCGGGGAGCTGTTTTTT
TRBV18	many	.	TRBJ1-3	CASSESGAVGNTIYF	TGTGCCAGCTCAGAGTCTGGGGCCGTTGGAAACACCATATATTTT
TRBV5-1	.	TRBD1	TRBJ2-3	CASSGGTGTGATITDTQYF	TGCGCCAGCAGCGGGGGAACCGGGACAGGGGCTACTATCACAGATACGCAGTATTTT
TRBV7-2	.	.	TRBJ1-6	CASSLALKSASPLHF	TGTGCCAGCAGCTTAGCGCTTAAAAGTGCTTCACCCCTCCACTTT
TRBV9	many	TRBD1	TRBJ2-1	CASSPRDRGNMRGNEQFF	TGTGCCAGCAGCCCCCGGGACAGGGGTAACATGAGGGGGAATGAGCAGTTCTTC
TRBV11-2	once	TRBD1	TRBJ2-7	CASSPGGVPSSYEQYF	TGTGCCAGCAGCCCAGGGGGAGTGCCGAGCTCCTACGAGCAGTACTTC
TRBV2	many	.	TRBJ1-5	CASRFQGNGNQPQHF	TGTGCCAGCAGGTTCCAGGGTAATGGCAATCAGCCCCAGCATTTT
TRBV7-2	many	TRBD1	TRBJ1-1	CASSLGTGWNTEAFF	TGTGCCAGCAGCCTAGGGACAGGCTGGAACACTGAAGCTTTCTTT
TRBV19	.	.	TRBJ1-5	CASSPRSSYQPQHF	TGTGCCAGTAGCCCAAGGTCCAGTTATCAGCCTCAGCATTTT
TRBV2	many	TRBD2	TRBJ2-7	CASSENLAGVTEQYF	TGTGCCAGCAGTGAGAACCTAGCGGGAGTAACCGAGCAGTACTTC
TRBV20-1	many	TRBD2	TRBJ2-7	CSPQGGLGRYEQYF	TGCAGCCCTCAAGGGGGACTAGGGCGCTACGAGCAGTACTTC
TRBV6-1	few	TRBD2	TRBJ2-1	CASRSTSGSYNEQFF	TGTGCCAGCAGGTCGACTAGCGGCTCCTACAATGAGCAGTTCTTC
TRBV2	many	TRBD1	TRBJ1-2	CASRAGTDNYGYTF	TGTGCCAGCAGGGCCGGGACAGACAACTATGGCTACACCTTC
TRBV5-1	many	.	TRBJ2-7	CASSFGLSYEQYF	TGCGCCAGCAGCTTCGGGCTTTCCTACGAGCAGTACTTC
TRBV5-6	many	TRBD2	TRBJ2-5	CASSHASGPQETQYF	TGTGCCAGCAGCCACGCTAGCGGACCACAAGAGACCCAGTACTTC
TRBV20-1	.	.	TRBJ2-1	CSVTVSQDLGEQFF	TGCAGTGTCACCGTATCCCAGGACTTGGGTGAGCAGTTCTTC
TRBV11-2	many	.	TRBJ2-3	CASSLATDTQYF	TGTGCCAGCAGCCTCGCCACAGATACGCAGTATTTT
TRBV10-2	many	.	TRBJ2-7	CASSGQRREQYF	TGCGCCAGTTCGGGACAAAGGCGCGAGCAGTACTTC
TRBV6-1	many	.	TRBJ2-1	CASSGRDNEQFF	TGTGCCAGCAGTGGCAGGGACAATGAGCAGTTCTTC
TRBV9	many	.	TRBJ2-1	CASSVVGGWQGIGNEQFF	TGTGCCAGCAGCGTAGTTGGGGGATGGCAGGGGATCGGCAATGAGCAGTTCTTC
TRBV27	many	.	TRBJ1-6	CASSFGLYNSPLHF	TGTGCCAGCAGTTTCGGCCTCTATAATTCACCCCTCCACTTT
TRBV7-2	many	TRBD2	TRBJ2-1	CASSISKTSGRGNEQFF	TGTGCCAGCAGCATTAGCAAGACTAGCGGGAGAGGCAATGAGCAGTTCTTC
TRBV9	many	TRBD1	TRBJ1-2	CASSPDRGGYGYTF	TGTGCCAGCAGCCCGGACAGGGGTGGATATGGCTACACCTTC
TRBV10-1	many	TRBD1	TRBJ1-3	CASSTSSIDRGLVGDTIYF	TGCGCCAGCAGTACCTCCTCTATTGACAGGGGGCTAGTAGGAGACACCATATATTTT
TRBV4-1	.	.	TRBJ1-1	CASSQDQGTEAFF	TGCGCCAGCAGCCAAGATCAGGGGACTGAAGCTTTCTTT
TRBV7-7	many	TRBD1	TRBJ2-7	CASSQGQGSEQYF	TGTGCTAGCAGCCAGGGACAGGGCTCCGAGCAGTACTTC
TRBV4-2	.	.	TRBJ2-7	CASSQEQGGQYEQYF	TGTGCCAGCAGCCAAGAACAGGGGGGGCAGTACGAGCAGTACTTC
TRBV5-1	many	.	TRBJ2-2	CASSSQPMPGELFF	TGCGCCAGCAGTTCTCAACCGATGCCCGGGGAGCTGTTTTTT
TRBV7-2	many	.	TRBJ2-4	CATGFKNIQYF	TGTGCCACAGGCTTCAAAAACATTCAGTACTTC